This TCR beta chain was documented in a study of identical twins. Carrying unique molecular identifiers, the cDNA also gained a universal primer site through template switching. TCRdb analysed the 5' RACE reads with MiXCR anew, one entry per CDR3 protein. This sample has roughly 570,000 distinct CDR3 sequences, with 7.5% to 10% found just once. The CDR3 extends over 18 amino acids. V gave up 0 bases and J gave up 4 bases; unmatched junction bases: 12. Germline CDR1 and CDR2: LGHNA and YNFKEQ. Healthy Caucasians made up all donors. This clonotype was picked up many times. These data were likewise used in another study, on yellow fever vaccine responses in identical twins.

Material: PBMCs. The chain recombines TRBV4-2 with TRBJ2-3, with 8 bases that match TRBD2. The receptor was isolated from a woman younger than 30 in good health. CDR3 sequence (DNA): TGTGCCAGCAGCCAAGATTTGTTACGGGAGGGGTTTGCAGATACGCAGTATTTT. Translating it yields CASSQDLLREGFADTQYF.